Listed here are 18 T cell receptor beta chains from one sample, sequenced in a study of shared clonotypes between healthy human individuals. The repertoire was sequenced with immunoSEQ multiplex PCR; TCRdb's copy has only in-frame clones and lacks some. Among 600,000 to 750,000 clones, roughly 87% were seen once, and the ten largest hold 30% to 40%. The sequenced sample was memory CD8+ T cells from PBMCs. Indicated subset: CD45RO+ cells pooled with CCR7-negative TemRA cells. The receptors come from a young man in good health. Some clones in this sample may be carry-over from other donors' samples.

The rearrangement links TRBV4-2 to TRBJ1-2; 9 bases map to TRBD1. Germline CDR1 and CDR2: LGHNA and YNFKEQ. Losses at the gene ends were 2 bases for V and 8 bases for J; bases not matched to a gene: 9. The CDR3 is 15 amino acids. The CDR3 sequence is CASSQLGQGERGYTF. DNA for the CDR3: TGTGCCAGCAGCCAATTGGGACAGGGTGAGCGCGGCTACACCTTC.

The chain joins TRBV7-9 to TRBJ1-2; D perhaps matches TRBD1 (5 bases). This CDR3 is 15 amino acids long. Germline V lookup: CDR1 SEHNR, CDR2 FQNEAQ (reference sequence). With 4 bases removed from V and 4 bases from J, the gap between germline ends came to 16 bases. The CDR3 sequence is CASSSRASGGYGYTF. As DNA, the CDR3 is TGTGCCAGCAGCTCGCGGGCCTCGGGGGGCTATGGCTACACCTTC.

The chain is built from TRBV6-5 and TRBJ2-2; 7 bases are shared with TRBD1. The length of the CDR3 is 15 residues. Germline CDR1 reads MNHEY; CDR2 reads SVGAGI. Trimming removed 6 bases from V and 1 base from J; junction bases left unmatched: 5. The CDR3 protein is CASSPGTENTGELFF. CDR3 DNA sequence: TGTGCCAGCAGCCCCGGGACAGAGAACACCGGGGAGCTGTTTTTT.

This chain joins TRBV27 and TRBJ1-5, with 8 positions matching TRBD1. Germline lookup yields CDR1 MNHEY and CDR2 SMNVEV (reference sequence). The CDR3 spans 15 residues. Germline trimming cut 2 bases from V and 5 bases from J; bases unmatched to any gene: 5. The DNA of the CDR3 is TGTGCCAGCAGTTTAAACCCAGGGGGCCATCAGCCCCAGCATTTT. It translates to CASSLNPGGHQPQHF.

This clone appeared once. This chain joins TRBV6-6 and TRBJ2-1, with D possibly matching TRBD1 (6 bases). The CDR3 has 16 amino acids. Trimming removed 2 bases at V and 7 bases at J, with 18 bases between. Per germline, CDR1 MNHNY and CDR2 SVGAGI (reference sequence). The CDR3 DNA reads as TGTGCCAGCAGTTACGGTCCAGGGGACGTCATTAATGAGCAGTTCTTC. It yields the protein CASSYGPGDVINEQFF.

This chain links TRBV13 with TRBJ1-2; 7 bases are shared with TRBD1. The CDR3 extends over 12 amino acids. Germline trimming cut 5 bases from V and 8 bases from J; bases unmatched to any gene: 5. Per the germline V gene, CDR1 is PRHDT and CDR2 is FYEKMQ (reference sequence). CDR3 coding DNA: TGTGCCAGCAGCGCCAGGGGGGTAGGCTACACCTTC. Protein sequence: CASSARGVGYTF.

This rearrangement joins TRBV2 to TRBJ2-7, with unresolved D. Trimming cost V 2 bases and J 4 bases, with 15 bases left between them. Germline V gene lookup returns CDR1 SNHLY and CDR2 FYNNEI. This CDR3 is built from 15 residues. The CDR3 DNA is TGTGCCAGCAGTGAATCCAGCTGGAATTCTTACGAGCAGTACTTC. The encoded protein is CASSESSWNSYEQYF.

This chain connects TRBV7-9 to TRBJ1-2; 9 bases agree with TRBD1. The germline gives CDR1 SEHNR, CDR2 FQNEAQ (reference sequence). V lost 5 bases to trimming and J lost 6 bases; unmatched junction nucleotides: 7. The CDR3 covers 14 residues. The CDR3 DNA reads as TGTGCCAGCAGCCCACAACAGGGGGCGCATGGCTACACCTTC. Its protein is CASSPQQGAHGYTF. The full variable domain, its missing parts supplied by reference TRBV7-9 and TRBJ1-2, is DTGVSQNPRHKITKRGQNVTFRCDPISEHNRLYWYRQTLGQGPEFLTYFQNEAQLEKSRLLSDRFSAERPKGSFSTLEIQRTEQGDSAMYLCASSPQQGAHGYTFGSGTRLTVV.

This sequence joins TRBV7-9 and TRBJ1-3; D might be TRBD1 (5 bases). The CDR3 extends over 14 amino acids. Germline loops: CDR1 SEHNR, CDR2 FQNEAQ (reference sequence). The V and J ends lost 6 bases and 8 bases respectively, with 17 bases between them. CDR3 DNA sequence: TGTGCCAGCAGGATCCAGGGAGATGGGGACACCATATATTTT. It is translated as CASRIQGDGDTIYF.

This rearrangement joins TRBV6-5 to TRBJ2-7, with TRBD2 as a possible D gene (5 bases). Germline V gene lookup returns CDR1 MNHEY and CDR2 SVGAGI. The CDR3 is 12 residues long. V lost 6 bases, J lost 4 bases, and 10 bases lay in between. CDR3 DNA: TGTGCCAGCAGCCTTCGGGGTTACGAGCAGTACTTC. Translated, it gives CASSLRGYEQYF.

The CDR3 DNA reads TGTGCCAGCAAGCCCATACAGTCATATAATGAAAAACTGTTTTTT. Residues: CASKPIQSYNEKLFF. The chain combines TRBV27 with TRBJ1-4; D gene unclear. Germline CDR1 is MNHEY and CDR2 is SMNVEV (reference sequence). There are 15 residues in the CDR3. V lost 7 bases and J lost 4, with 16 bases in between.

J is TRBJ1-5 and V is TRBV7-9; 8 bases align to TRBD1. Germline V CDR1 and CDR2: SEHNR, FQNEAQ (reference sequence). This CDR3 contains 16 residues. Unmatched junction bases numbered 9, after V lost 6 bases and J lost 2 bases. In DNA, the CDR3 is TGTGCCAGCAGAACCCCCGGACAGGGACGCAATCAGCCCCAGCATTTT. Translating it yields CASRTPGQGRNQPQHF.

The chain couples TRBV5-1 to TRBJ2-3; the match to TRBD1 covers 8 bases. The CDR3 has 17 residues. Germline values: CDR1 SGHRS, CDR2 YFSETQ. The V gene end was trimmed by 0 bases and the J gene end by 5 bases; junction bases not matched to a gene: 11. The chain's CDR3 is CASSLGHQGATEDTQYF. The CDR3 DNA reads as TGCGCCAGCAGCTTGGGACACCAGGGGGCCACTGAAGATACGCAGTATTTT.

This chain connects TRBV13 to TRBJ2-7, with D possibly being TRBD2 (5 bases). The CDR3 is 13 amino acids. CDR1 PRHDT and CDR2 FYEKMQ come from the germline V gene (reference sequence). V was shortened by 2 bases and J by 3 bases, with 8 bases between the two germline ends. The CDR3 loop is CASSLRGFYEQYF. CDR3 nucleotides: TGTGCCAGCAGCTTAAGAGGGTTCTACGAGCAGTACTTC.

The V gene is TRBV9, the J gene TRBJ2-5; D is possibly TRBD2 (6 bases). Trimming pared 3 bases from V and 5 bases from J, leaving 14 bases between. The CDR3 sequence is 14 residues long. Germline loops: CDR1 SGDLS, CDR2 YYNGEE. CDR3: CASSAGGGVETQYF. In DNA, the CDR3 is TGTGCCAGCAGCGCCGGGGGAGGAGTTGAGACCCAGTACTTC.

The chain recombines TRBV28 with TRBJ1-2, with D unresolved. The CDR3 length is 16 residues. Trimming stripped 6 bases from V and 0 bases from J, with 17 bases between. CDR1 and CDR2 from the germline V gene are MDHEN and SYDVKM. CDR3 region: CASSPLSSGANYGYTF. The CDR3 nucleotides read TGTGCCAGCAGCCCACTATCGTCTGGGGCTAACTATGGCTACACCTTC.

This clone occurred a few times. Additional DNA sequences in this sample encode the identical CDR3. The chain recombines TRBV19 with TRBJ1-1; no clear D gene. The CDR3 runs to 11 residues. The germline V gene has CDR1 LNHDA and CDR2 SQIVND (reference sequence). Trimming left V 6 bases short and J 1 base short, with 3 bases between. The CDR3 DNA sequence: TGTGCCAGTAGGGGGAACACTGAAGCTTTCTTT. Amino acids: CASRGNTEAFF.

CDR3 in amino acids: CASSSSPEWQYF. In nucleotides, the CDR3 is TGTGCCAGCAGTTCCAGCCCCGAGTGGCAGTACTTC. J is TRBJ2-7 and V is TRBV27, with unresolved D. Per the germline V gene, CDR1 is MNHEY and CDR2 is SMNVEV (reference sequence). The CDR3 runs to 12 residues. V lost 4 bases, J lost 9 bases, and 13 bases lay in between.